The 21 T cell receptor beta chains given below trace back to one sample, sequenced in a study of blood T cell repertoires in COVID-19. Sequenced by immunoSEQ multiplex PCR; TCRdb stores in-frame clones only, minus some. The data contain about 410,000 clones, 80% to 90% of them singletons. Sequencing was carried out using peripheral blood. The source of these receptors is a woman aged 25 to 39 with active or convalescent COVID-19.

The V and J genes are TRBV15 and TRBJ1-2; a possible D gene is TRBD1 (5 bases). V was trimmed by 5 bases and J by 4 bases, leaving 20 bases between them. The CDR3 length is 16 residues. Germline lookup yields CDR1 LNHNV and CDR2 YYDKDF (reference sequence). The CDR3 DNA follows: TGTGCCACCAGCGGGAGGGACGGGCCCTCGAGCTATGGCTACACCTTC. It codes for CATSGRDGPSSYGYTF.

J is TRBJ2-2 and V is TRBV27; 11 positions agree with TRBD1. CDR3 size: 17 residues. V trimming: 2 bases; J trimming: 6 bases; junction bases outside the gene matches: 8. CDR1 and CDR2 (germline): MNHEY, SMNVEV (reference sequence). CDR3 amino acids: CASSLNPGQGDSGELFF. In DNA, the CDR3 is TGTGCCAGCAGTTTAAATCCGGGACAGGGGGATTCCGGGGAGCTGTTTTTT.

This clone was detected a few times. The chain has TRBV20-1 and TRBJ2-7, with 7 bases that match TRBD1. CDR1 is DFQATT, CDR2 SNEGSKA, per germline (reference sequence). The CDR3 runs to 11 residues. The V and J ends lost 8 bases and 2 bases, in that order; junction bases with no gene match: 3. CDR3 sequence (DNA): TGCAGTACCGGGACAGCCTACGAGCAGTACTTC. This translates into CSTGTAYEQYF.

The genes are TRBV2 and TRBJ1-5; 7 bases are a match to TRBD1. The CDR3 is made up of 13 amino acids. In germline, CDR1 is SNHLY, CDR2 FYNNEI. The V and J ends lost 6 bases and 4 bases, in that order; junction bases with no gene match: 3. Here the CDR3 DNA reads TGTGCCAGCAGGGGACAGACGAATCAGCCCCAGCATTTT. Its translation: CASRGQTNQPQHF.

The chain carries TRBV11-2 and TRBJ1-4; TRBD1 matches 7 bases. V dropped 5 bases and J dropped 8; count of bases not matched to a gene: 14. In germline, CDR1 is SGHAT, CDR2 FQNNGV. This CDR3 spans 16 amino acids. The DNA of the CDR3 is TGTGCCAGCAGCATCCCCTTCGACAGGGCCCAGGAAAAACTGTTTTTT. This codes for CASSIPFDRAQEKLFF. Full variable domain (rest looked up from reference TRBV11-2 and TRBJ1-4): EAGVAQSPRYKIIEKRQSVAFWCNPISGHATLYWYQQILGQGPKLLIQFQNNGVVDDSQLPKDRFSAERLKGVDSTLKIQPAKLEDSAVYLCASSIPFDRAQEKLFFGSGTQLSVL.

This clone has only a few counts. This chain links TRBV19 with TRBJ2-7, with a possible D match to TRBD2 (5 bases). The CDR3 is 15 amino acids. V was pared by 5 bases and J by 2 bases, with 16 bases between. CDR1 LNHDA and CDR2 SQIVND come from the germline V gene (reference sequence). The CDR3 DNA reads as TGTGCCAGTAGTTTCGGACTCCATCGGGCCTACGAGCAGTACTTC. It yields the protein CASSFGLHRAYEQYF. The complete variable domain, with remaining parts taken from reference TRBV19 and TRBJ2-7, reads DGGITQSPKYLFRKEGQNVTLSCEQNLNHDAMYWYRQDPGQGLRLIYYSQIVNDFQKGDIAEGYSVSREKKESFPLTVTSAQKNPTAFYLCASSFGLHRAYEQYFGPGTRLTVT.

The rearrangement links TRBV20-1 to TRBJ1-2; 9 nucleotides match TRBD1. Trimming cost V 3 bases and J 7 bases; bases outside gene matches: 9. CDR3 length equals 14 residues. Germline V gene data show CDR1 as DFQATT and CDR2 as SNEGSKA (reference sequence). CDR3 amino acids: CSASWDRVSGGYTF. For the CDR3, the DNA is TGCAGTGCTAGTTGGGACAGGGTATCTGGTGGCTACACCTTC.

This chain connects TRBV28 to TRBJ1-1; D is uncertain. The CDR3 sequence is 15 residues long. The germline gives CDR1 MDHEN, CDR2 SYDVKM. V lost 2 bases to trimming and J lost 4 bases, with 14 bases between them. CDR3 bases: TGTGCCAGCAGTTTAAGGACCCCAAGCGGCACTGAAGCTTTCTTT. It yields the protein CASSLRTPSGTEAFF. The complete variable domain, with remaining parts taken from reference TRBV28 and TRBJ1-1, reads DVKVTQSSRYLVKRTGEKVFLECVQDMDHENMFWYRQDPGLGLRLIYFSYDVKMKEKGDIPEGYSVSREKKERFSLILESASTNQTSMYLCASSLRTPSGTEAFFGQGTRLTVV.

The J gene is TRBJ1-1, the V gene TRBV19, with unresolved D. Germline loops: CDR1 LNHDA, CDR2 SQIVND (reference sequence). Deletions cut 3 bases from V and 8 bases from J, with 13 bases between. The CDR3 length is 13 residues. The CDR3 reads CASSMGRRAEAFF. DNA for the CDR3: TGTGCCAGTAGTATGGGCAGGCGAGCAGAAGCTTTCTTT.

The rearrangement uses TRBV29-1 and TRBJ1-1; TRBD1 might be the D (6 bases). This CDR3 is built from 15 residues. From germline, CDR1 is SQVTM and CDR2 ANQGSEA. V lost 3 bases, J lost 3 bases, and 17 bases lay in between. The CDR3 loop is CSVEGRGYLDTEAFF. For the CDR3, the DNA is TGCAGCGTTGAGGGCAGGGGATATTTGGACACTGAAGCTTTCTTT.

The chain couples TRBV5-5 to TRBJ1-5; TRBD1 matches 9 bases. The CDR3 covers 16 residues. J was trimmed by 1 base and V by 4 bases; bases with no gene match: 6. Germline V lookup: CDR1 SGHKS, CDR2 YYEKEE (reference sequence). CDR3 coding DNA: TGTGCCAGCAGCACGGACAGGGGTTCGAGCAATCAGCCCCAGCATTTT. This sequence encodes CASSTDRGSSNQPQHF.

This chain joins TRBV18 and TRBJ2-5, with D possibly matching TRBD1 (5 bases). Germline assignment: CDR1 KGHSH and CDR2 LQKENI. The V and J ends lost 0 bases and 4 bases respectively, with 12 bases between them. The CDR3 is made up of 15 amino acids. Here the CDR3 DNA reads TGTGCCAGCTCACCACCGTCAGGGTCAGGAGAGACCCAGTACTTC. Translated: CASSPPSGSGETQYF.

The chain joins TRBV5-1 to TRBJ2-1; 9 positions match TRBD2. J lost 6 bases, V lost 4 bases, and 11 bases had no gene match. CDR1 and CDR2 from the germline V gene are SGHRS and YFSETQ. The CDR3 has 16 residues. CDR3: CASSPPSGKFSNEQFF. In DNA, the CDR3 is TGCGCCAGCAGCCCGCCTAGCGGGAAATTTAGCAATGAGCAGTTCTTC.

The rearrangement uses TRBV5-8 and TRBJ1-5; no definite D call. Looked up from germline, CDR1 is SGHTS and CDR2 is YDEGEE. CDR3 length: 13 residues. V was pared by 4 bases and J by 3 bases, with 8 bases between. The CDR3 DNA follows: TGTGCCAGCAGCGTAACAGCCAATCAGCCCCAGCATTTT. Protein sequence: CASSVTANQPQHF.

This chain joins TRBV5-1 and TRBJ2-7, with TRBD2 matching over 10 bases. CDR3 length: 16 residues. The ends lost 4 bases at V and 2 bases at J; junction bases unmatched: 9. Germline lookup yields CDR1 SGHRS and CDR2 YFSETQ. CDR3 bases: TGCGCCAGCAGCAACAGGACTAGCGGATACGCCTACGAGCAGTACTTC. It specifies CASSNRTSGYAYEQYF.

This chain connects TRBV25-1 to TRBJ2-7; D may be TRBD1 (6 bases). The CDR3 spans 14 residues. CDR1 MGHDK and CDR2 SYGVNS come from the germline V gene. V gave up 8 bases and J gave up 2 bases, with 16 bases separating them. The CDR3 loop reads CASRTNRVPYEQYF. As DNA, the CDR3 is TGTGCCAGCCGCACAAACAGGGTCCCCTACGAGCAGTACTTC.

V is TRBV5-1 and J is TRBJ1-2, with 9 bases fitting TRBD1. Germline trimming cut 5 bases from V and 8 bases from J; bases unmatched to any gene: 16. The CDR3 has 16 residues. Germline CDR1 SGHRS, CDR2 YFSETQ. Here the CDR3 DNA reads TGCGCCAGCAGTCTTACCTCCGGGACAGGGTTCCGGGGCTACACCTTC. It codes for CASSLTSGTGFRGYTF.

Remarks on this clone: This sample includes further DNA sequences coding for the same CDR3. The chain joins TRBV12-3 or TRBV12-4 to TRBJ1-2; 7 bases match TRBD1. V shed 6 bases and J 4 bases; nucleotides not matched to a gene: 2. This CDR3 has 12 residues. The CDR3 nucleotides read TGTGCCAGCAGCGGGACAGTCTATGGCTACACCTTC. Encoded protein: CASSGTVYGYTF.

The rearrangement links TRBV11-2 to TRBJ1-1, with a possible D match to TRBD1 (6 bases). The CDR3 totals 14 residues. Trimming cost V 5 bases and J 0 bases, with 10 bases left between them. Per the germline V gene, CDR1 is SGHAT and CDR2 is FQNNGV. The CDR3 protein is CASSPGQMNTEAFF. The DNA of the CDR3 is TGTGCCAGCAGCCCAGGACAGATGAACACTGAAGCTTTCTTT.

This chain connects TRBV5-5 to TRBJ1-1; D perhaps matches TRBD1 (5 bases). V shed 7 bases and J shed 1 base, with 5 bases lying between them. Germline V CDR1 and CDR2: SGHKS, YYEKEE (reference sequence). The CDR3 spans 11 residues. CDR3 in amino acids: CASQGNTEAFF. The CDR3 DNA reads TGTGCCAGCCAGGGGAACACTGAAGCTTTCTTT.

CDR3 nucleotide sequence: TGTGCCAGCAAAAAAGCGAAATACCGCACAGATACGCAGTATTTT. This gives the protein CASKKAKYRTDTQYF. V is TRBV27 and J is TRBJ2-3; D not certain. Trimming left V 7 bases short and J 1 base short, with 15 bases between. This CDR3 has 15 residues. The germline V gene encodes CDR1 MNHEY and CDR2 SMNVEV (reference sequence).